Presented here are 25 T cell receptor beta chains from one specimen sequenced in a study of blood T cell repertoires in COVID-19. Profiling relied on immunoSEQ multiplex PCR, and the TCRdb table lists in-frame clones only, not all of them. The repertoire has about 240,000 clones, more than 75% of them found once; the top ten carry under 9%. Sequencing was carried out using peripheral blood. The origin of the receptors is an older woman with active or convalescent COVID-19.

V is TRBV10-1 and J is TRBJ1-5; TRBD1 is a possible D gene (5 bases). The CDR3 spans 15 residues. Germline CDR1 is WNHNN and CDR2 is SYGVQD (reference sequence). V lost 3 bases and J lost 5, with 14 bases in between. This chain's CDR3 is CASSDGLRADQPQHF. The CDR3 region has the DNA TGCGCCAGCAGTGATGGGCTCAGGGCGGATCAGCCCCAGCATTTT.

The J gene is TRBJ2-7, the V gene TRBV11-2, with D possibly TRBD1 on 5 matching bases. Germline V lookup: CDR1 SGHAT, CDR2 FQNNGV. The CDR3 spans 13 residues. Trimming shortened V by 5 bases and J by 6 bases, and 14 bases separated the two germline ends. The CDR3 DNA reads as TGTGCCAGCAGCCGCCTTAGGGGCAGCGAGCAGTACTTC. As protein: CASSRLRGSEQYF.

The CDR3 region is CASSLLYNEQFF. Written as DNA, the CDR3 is TGTGCCAGCAGCCTCCTCTACAATGAGCAGTTCTTC. The J gene is TRBJ2-1, the V gene TRBV7-2; the D is unclear. Germline CDR1 reads SGHTA; CDR2 reads FQGNSA. The CDR3 runs 12 residues. Trimming shortened V by 5 bases and J by 3 bases, and 5 bases separated the two germline ends. Full variable domain (remainder filled in from reference TRBV7-2 and TRBJ2-1): GAGVSQSPSNKVTEKGKDVELRCDPISGHTALYWYRQSLGQGLEFLIYFQGNSAPDKSGLPSDRFSAERTGGSVSTLTIQRTQQEDSAVYLCASSLLYNEQFFGPGTRLTVL.

Worth noting for this clone: This same CDR3 is encoded by further DNA sequences in the sample. V gene TRBV7-2 combines with J gene TRBJ1-5; 8 positions match TRBD1. Germline V CDR1 and CDR2: SGHTA, FQGNSA. This CDR3 region has 14 residues. J gave up 6 bases and V 5 bases, and 6 bases lay outside the gene matches. CDR3 nucleotides: TGTGCCAGCAGCCTCGGACAGGGAGGTCAGCCCCAGCATTTT. Its translation is CASSLGQGGQPQHF.

This chain connects TRBV11-2 to TRBJ2-3, with TRBD1 matching over 7 bases. Germline CDR1 is SGHAT and CDR2 is FQNNGV. The V segment lost 3 bases and the J segment 5 bases; nucleotides outside the gene matches: 5. The CDR3 sequence is 14 residues long. CDR3 nucleotides: TGTGCCAGCAGCTTTAGGGGGCGCGGAGATACGCAGTATTTT. Amino acid sequence: CASSFRGRGDTQYF.

J is TRBJ2-3 and V is TRBV6-5; TRBD1 is a possible D gene (6 bases). The CDR3 loop spans 13 amino acids. The V gene's germline CDR1 is MNHEY and CDR2 SVGAGI. The V and J ends lost 8 bases and 2 bases respectively, with 11 bases between them. CDR3 sequence reads: CASLRTATDTQYF. The CDR3 DNA sequence: TGTGCCAGCTTGAGGACAGCCACAGATACGCAGTATTTT.

As concerns this clone: At the DNA level, this CDR3 is encoded by other sequences in the same sample as well. The V call is TRBV29-1, the J call TRBJ1-1; no definite D call. Germline V gene lookup returns CDR1 SQVTM and CDR2 ANQGSEA. Trimming took 4 bases from V and 7 from J, leaving 7 bases between them. The CDR3 runs 10 residues. The CDR3, as DNA: TGCAGCGTTGGGGCCGTTGAAGCTTTCTTT. Translated: CSVGAVEAFF.

Points on this clone: One junction end does not reproduce the germline sequence, and a read error may be involved. V and J are TRBV18 and TRBJ1-1; 8 bases are a match to TRBD1. CDR1 is KGHSH, CDR2 LQKENI, per germline. The CDR3 is made up of 13 amino acids. The CDR3 bases are TGTGCCAGCTCGGACAGGGAGAACAGTGAAGCTTTCTTT. Its translation is CASSDRENSEAFF.

V and J are TRBV11-2 and TRBJ1-2; the D is unclear. The CDR3 has 17 amino acids. CDR1 and CDR2 (germline): SGHAT, FQNNGV. The V end was cut by 5 bases, the J end by 2 bases, with 21 bases between. This CDR3 is CASSQRIPGGVNYGYTF. CDR3 DNA: TGTGCCAGCAGCCAGCGGATTCCCGGTGGGGTGAACTATGGCTACACCTTC.

The chain combines TRBV6-5 with TRBJ1-5; tentative D call: TRBD1 (5 bases). The ends were cut back, 4 bases at V and 5 bases at J, with 9 bases in the middle. The CDR3 length is 13 residues. The germline V gene encodes CDR1 MNHEY and CDR2 SVGAGI. The CDR3 protein is CASSSVRDQPQHF. CDR3 bases: TGTGCCAGCAGTTCGGTCAGGGATCAGCCCCAGCATTTT.

V usage is TRBV4-1 and J usage is TRBJ1-2, with 9 nucleotides matching TRBD1. Germline assignment: CDR1 MGHRA and CDR2 YSYEKL. The CDR3 loop spans 18 amino acids. The V gene end was trimmed by 1 base and the J gene end by 7 bases; junction bases not matched to a gene: 16. The CDR3 DNA follows: TGCGCCAGCAGCCAAGTTCTCGTCCGGACAGGGGCCGACTTTGGCTACACCTTC. It encodes CASSQVLVRTGADFGYTF.

This clone was detected only once. The chain uses TRBV7-2 and TRBJ1-1; a possible D gene is TRBD1 (5 bases). Trimming left V 6 bases short and J 1 base short, with 12 bases between. CDR3 size: 14 residues. The V gene's germline CDR1 is SGHTA and CDR2 FQGNSA. The CDR3 is CASRSGRANTEAFF. DNA of the CDR3: TGTGCCAGCAGGTCAGGGAGGGCGAACACTGAAGCTTTCTTT.

The table lists this clone with a few counts. The CDR3 coding sequence is TGTGCCAGCAGCCATCCTAATAATCAGCCCCAGCATTTT. It is translated as CASSHPNNQPQHF. The chain employs TRBV3-1 (or the pseudogene TRBV3-2) and TRBJ1-5; no definite D call. Trimming cost V 3 bases and J 4 bases, with 7 bases left between them. In germline, CDR1 is LGHDT, CDR2 YNNKEL (reference sequence). There are 13 residues in the CDR3.

This sequence joins TRBV11-2 and TRBJ2-7; possible D gene TRBD2, 6 bases. This CDR3 region has 14 residues. Between the trimmed V and J ends, which lost 2 bases and 4 bases, there was a span of 12 bases. Germline V CDR1 and CDR2: SGHAT, FQNNGV. This chain's CDR3 is CASSLSGGGYEQYF. CDR3 nucleotide sequence: TGTGCCAGCAGCTTATCCGGGGGAGGATACGAGCAGTACTTC.

The chain carries TRBV6-2 or TRBV6-3 and TRBJ1-1, with 10 bases matching TRBD1. CDR1 and CDR2 (germline): MNHEY, SVGEGT. After removal of 3 bases from V and 12 bases from J, the junction contained 4 bases not matched to a gene. CDR3 length: 12 residues. The CDR3 DNA sequence: TGTGCCAGCAGTTATGCGGGACAGGGGCCTTTCTTT. Translating gives CASSYAGQGPFF.

This rearrangement joins TRBV5-4 to TRBJ1-4; D unclear. The CDR3 has 15 amino acids. V was clipped by 0 bases and J by 6 bases, with 12 bases between them. Germline CDR1 reads SGHNT; CDR2 reads YYREEE (reference sequence). CDR3 region: CASSLGGPADEKLFF. CDR3 DNA: TGTGCCAGCAGCTTGGGAGGGCCCGCGGATGAAAAACTGTTTTTT. Full variable domain (remainder filled in from reference TRBV5-4 and TRBJ1-4): ETGVTQSPTHLIKTRGQQVTLRCSSQSGHNTVSWYQQALGQGPQFIFQYYREEENGRGNFPPRFSGLQFPNYSSELNVNALELDDSALYLCASSLGGPADEKLFFGSGTQLSVL.

J is TRBJ1-4 and V is TRBV2; tentatively, D is TRBD1 (5 bases). Trimming removed 4 bases at V and 8 bases at J, with 14 bases between. The CDR3 totals 14 residues. CDR1 is SNHLY, CDR2 FYNNEI, per germline. The DNA of the CDR3 is TGTGCCAGCAGTGCCCGGCAGGGTGGGGAAAAACTGTTTTTT. Encoded protein: CASSARQGGEKLFF. Using reference TRBV2 and TRBJ1-4 for the parts outside the CDR3, the full variable domain is EPEVTQTPSHQVTQMGQEVILRCVPISNHLYFYWYRQILGQKVEFLVSFYNNEISEKSEIFDDQFSVERPDGSNFTLKIRSTKLEDSAMYFCASSARQGGEKLFFGSGTQLSVL.

This clone was detected a few times. The rearrangement links TRBV5-6 to TRBJ1-3, with 8 bases aligning to TRBD1. Germline values: CDR1 SGHDT, CDR2 YYEEEE. V shed 1 base, J shed 3 bases, and the junction held 12 bases outside the gene matches. CDR3 length equals 18 residues. CDR3 amino acids: CASSLRGPGGRGGNTIYF. The DNA of the CDR3 is TGTGCCAGCAGCTTGAGAGGTCCAGGGGGCCGAGGTGGAAACACCATATATTTT.

This chain joins TRBV7-9 and TRBJ2-5, with D possibly matching TRBD1 (6 bases). Trimming removed 5 bases at V and 5 bases at J, with 18 bases between. This CDR3 is built from 15 residues. The germline gives CDR1 SEHNR, CDR2 FQNEAQ (reference sequence). CDR3 residues: CASSPAGASYETQYF. The CDR3 nucleotides read TGTGCCAGCAGCCCCGCAGGGGCCTCTTATGAGACCCAGTACTTC.

This chain connects TRBV7-9 to TRBJ1-4; 8 bases line up with TRBD1. This CDR3 spans 15 amino acids. CDR1 and CDR2 from the germline V gene are SEHNR and FQNEAQ (reference sequence). The V and J ends lost 5 bases and 10 bases, in that order; junction bases with no gene match: 12. For the CDR3, the DNA is TGTGCCAGCAGCCAGGGGTTCAGGGGGCGCATAAAACTGTTTTTT. Translating gives CASSQGFRGRIKLFF.

The rearrangement uses TRBV4-3 and TRBJ2-3; 14 nucleotides match TRBD2. Trimming at V came to 2 bases and at J to 6 bases, leaving 7 bases not matched to a gene. Germline lookup yields CDR1 LGHNA and CDR2 YSLEER. This CDR3 is 17 amino acids long. The CDR3 DNA is TGCGCCAGCAGCCAATCGGGGACTAGCGGGGGCTACGATACGCAGTATTTT. This translates into CASSQSGTSGGYDTQYF.

The V gene is TRBV18, the J gene TRBJ1-2, with 9 bases lining up with TRBD1. V lost 8 bases and J lost 1; bases outside the gene matches: 2. Germline values: CDR1 KGHSH, CDR2 LQKENI. The CDR3 length is 13 residues. Written as DNA, the CDR3 is TGTGCCAGCCGGGACAGGGTTAACTATGGCTACACCTTC. Amino acid sequence: CASRDRVNYGYTF. Based on the CDR3 plus reference TRBV18 and TRBJ1-2, the full variable domain is NAGVMQNPRHLVRRRGQEARLRCSPMKGHSHVYWYRQLPEEGLKFMVYLQKENIIDESGMPKERFSAEFPKEGPSILRIQQVVRGDSAAYFCASRDRVNYGYTFGSGTRLTVV.

This clone was seen a few times. The rearrangement joins TRBV19 to TRBJ1-5; 7 nucleotides align to TRBD1. Germline CDR1 LNHDA, CDR2 SQIVND (reference sequence). V dropped 10 bases and J dropped 7; count of bases not matched to a gene: 13. The CDR3 is made up of 14 amino acids. This chain's CDR3 is CATALGRQGQPQHF. CDR3 nucleotide sequence: TGTGCCACCGCACTAGGCCGACAGGGACAGCCCCAGCATTTT.

The J gene is TRBJ2-7, the V gene TRBV12-3 or TRBV12-4, with 9 bases lining up with TRBD1. CDR3 length: 13 amino acids. V shed 9 bases and J 4 bases; nucleotides not matched to a gene: 7. DNA of the CDR3: TGTGCCAGTGCCCAGGGACAGGGTTACGAGCAGTACTTC. This encodes CASAQGQGYEQYF.

This clone was counted a few times. The chain is built from TRBV2 and TRBJ1-1; 8 nucleotides align to TRBD1. The CDR3 sequence is 14 residues long. The V segment lost 6 bases and the J segment 1 base; nucleotides outside the gene matches: 4. Germline CDR1 and CDR2: SNHLY and FYNNEI. The CDR3 reads CASRTQGANTEAFF. Written as DNA, the CDR3 is TGTGCCAGCAGGACTCAGGGGGCGAACACTGAAGCTTTCTTT. The full variable domain, completed using reference TRBV2 and TRBJ1-1, is EPEVTQTPSHQVTQMGQEVILRCVPISNHLYFYWYRQILGQKVEFLVSFYNNEISEKSEIFDDQFSVERPDGSNFTLKIRSTKLEDSAMYFCASRTQGANTEAFFGQGTRLTVV.